This T cell receptor (beta chain) was identified in a study of blood T cells in healthy people across ages. Notes on the study in general: Shifts in expanded clonotypes may have been confounded by donor CMV status, which was unknown.

Then a second PCR, running roughly 7 to 11 cycles, was carried out with a sample-barcoded 5' primer and a J-beta primer mix. From the 5' RACE reads, TCRdb called clonotypes with MiXCR, one entry per CDR3 protein. In the table there are 920,000 or so distinct CDR3 sequences, 45% of which are singletons. This clonotype showed up many times. What it binds is unknown. From germline, CDR1 is WNHNN and CDR2 SYGVQD (reference sequence). V was pared by 1 base and J by 6 bases, with 2 bases between. The CDR3 runs to 11 residues. The sample was blood. This chain connects TRBV10-1 to TRBJ2-3, with D uncertain. The receptor was derived from an older woman in good health. The chain's CDR3 is CASSEWDTQYF. CDR3 bases: TGCGCCAGCAGTGAGTGGGATACGCAGTATTTT.